The rows below give T cell receptor beta chains drawn from one sample of a study of cytotoxic CD8 clonotypes in ibrutinib-treated CLL. Libraries were prepared by immunoSEQ multiplex PCR; TCRdb keeps only in-frame clonotypes and omits some of them. The sample has roughly 160,000 clones, over 65% seen once. This material consisted of PBMCs, taken after 12 months of ibrutinib treatment. These receptors were taken from a human donor with chronic lymphocytic leukemia. Both conserved end residues are part of each CDR3. The D gene is left open where the match is weak. Expanded clones get a size class; other rows say once, few or many, or leave the size out.

CDR3nt: TGTGCCAGCAGCGTAAGACAGGGGAACACTGAAGCTTTCTTT
CDR3aa: CASSVRQGNTEAFF
v_gene: TRBV9
abundance: few
j_gene: TRBJ1-1
d_gene: TRBD1

CDR3nt: TGCAGTGCTCCACCGGGCTTTGGGGCTTTCTTT
CDR3aa: CSAPPGFGAFF
v_gene: TRBV20-1
abundance: -
j_gene: TRBJ1-1
d_gene: -

CDR3nt: TGTGCCAGCAGCGGATGGCAGGGCACGTCTGGGTATGGCTACACCTTC
CDR3aa: CASSGWQGTSGYGYTF
v_gene: TRBV7-9
abundance: medium-sized
j_gene: TRBJ1-2
d_gene: -

CDR3nt: TGTGCCAGTAGTATACCCGCAGGAGCGGGTGGCTACACCTTC
CDR3aa: CASSIPAGAGGYTF
v_gene: TRBV19
abundance: -
j_gene: TRBJ1-2
d_gene: -

CDR3nt: TGTGCCAGCAGAGTCGATAATAGCAATCAGCCCCAGCATTTT
CDR3aa: CASRVDNSNQPQHF
v_gene: TRBV6-5
abundance: -
j_gene: TRBJ1-5
d_gene: -

CDR3nt: TGTGCCAGCAGCCCAGGGCTTAACTATGGCTACACCTTC
CDR3aa: CASSPGLNYGYTF
v_gene: TRBV6-5
abundance: -
j_gene: TRBJ1-2
d_gene: -

CDR3nt: TGTGCCAGCAGTTACCCGACCACAGTTACTGGGGCCAACGTCCTGACTTTC
CDR3aa: CASSYPTTVTGANVLTF
v_gene: TRBV5-6
abundance: -
j_gene: TRBJ2-6
d_gene: -

CDR3nt: TGTGCCAGCTCACCAAACCCGACAGCTATGAACACTGAAGCTTTCTTT
CDR3aa: CASSPNPTAMNTEAFF
v_gene: TRBV18
abundance: -
j_gene: TRBJ1-1
d_gene: -

CDR3nt: TGTGCCAGCAGTGGGCAGGGAGGATACACAGATACGCAGTATTTT
CDR3aa: CASSGQGGYTDTQYF
v_gene: TRBV2
abundance: -
j_gene: TRBJ2-3
d_gene: -

CDR3nt: TGTGCCAGCATATTACCCAGCGAAGGCACTGAAGCTTTCTTT
CDR3aa: CASILPSEGTEAFF
v_gene: TRBV6-6
abundance: -
j_gene: TRBJ1-1
d_gene: -

CDR3nt: TGTGCCAGCAGCCTTCCGCGTCAGAACACTGAAGCTTTCTTT
CDR3aa: CASSLPRQNTEAFF
v_gene: TRBV7-2
abundance: -
j_gene: TRBJ1-1
d_gene: -

CDR3nt: TGTGCCAGCAGCGGCCGACTAGTCGGGCGATGGGGTGAGCAGTTCTTC
CDR3aa: CASSGRLVGRWGEQFF
v_gene: TRBV9
abundance: -
j_gene: TRBJ2-1
d_gene: -

CDR3nt: TGTGCCAGCAGCGCCCAGGGGTTACATGAAGCTTTCTTT
CDR3aa: CASSAQGLHEAFF
v_gene: TRBV9
abundance: -
j_gene: TRBJ1-1
d_gene: -

CDR3nt: TGTGCCAGCTACCCCCCCGAGTCGGCCAACCAGTCCAATGAGCAGTTCTTC
CDR3aa: CASYPPESANQSNEQFF
v_gene: TRBV2
abundance: -
j_gene: TRBJ2-1
d_gene: -

CDR3nt: TGTGCCAGCAGCCCCACAGGGGGTGGTGGCGAGCAGTACTTC
CDR3aa: CASSPTGGGGEQYF
v_gene: TRBV6-1
abundance: -
j_gene: TRBJ2-7
d_gene: TRBD1

CDR3nt: TGTGCCAGCAGTTCCACAGACTTCTATGGCTACACCTTC
CDR3aa: CASSSTDFYGYTF
v_gene: TRBV6-5
abundance: -
j_gene: TRBJ1-2
d_gene: -

CDR3nt: TGTGCCAGCAGCGTAGTCTCCCTAGCGGGGACAGAGACCCAGTACTTC
CDR3aa: CASSVVSLAGTETQYF
v_gene: TRBV9
abundance: few
j_gene: TRBJ2-5
d_gene: TRBD2

CDR3nt: TGTGCCAGCAGCTCTAGCGTAGGCACAGATACGCAGTATTTT
CDR3aa: CASSSSVGTDTQYF
v_gene: TRBV7-2
abundance: -
j_gene: TRBJ2-3
d_gene: -

CDR3nt: TGTGCCAGTAGTATCACTAGCGGGCGTAGCACAGATACGCAGTATTTT
CDR3aa: CASSITSGRSTDTQYF
v_gene: TRBV19
abundance: -
j_gene: TRBJ2-3
d_gene: TRBD2

CDR3nt: TGTGCCAGCAGTTTCGGGAATGTCAATCAGCCCCAGCATTTT
CDR3aa: CASSFGNVNQPQHF
v_gene: TRBV28
abundance: -
j_gene: TRBJ1-5
d_gene: -

CDR3nt: TGTGCCAGCAGCTTAGGATCCACCGATGTTTATCAGCCCCAGCATTTT
CDR3aa: CASSLGSTDVYQPQHF
v_gene: TRBV7-9
abundance: -
j_gene: TRBJ1-5
d_gene: -

CDR3nt: TGCGCCAGCAGCCAAGGGATCGGACTCCAGAGCTCCTACAATGAGCAGTTCTTC
CDR3aa: CASSQGIGLQSSYNEQFF
v_gene: TRBV4-1
abundance: -
j_gene: TRBJ2-1
d_gene: -

CDR3nt: TGTGCCAGCAGCTCAATGGGCACAGGCTCTGGAAACACCATATATTTT
CDR3aa: CASSSMGTGSGNTIYF
v_gene: TRBV2
abundance: -
j_gene: TRBJ1-3
d_gene: -

CDR3nt: TGTGCCAGCAGTTTAAGGACAGCGAATCAGCCCCAGCATTTT
CDR3aa: CASSLRTANQPQHF
v_gene: TRBV27
abundance: -
j_gene: TRBJ1-5
d_gene: -

CDR3nt: TGTGCCAGCAGCGTAGCTGGGACGCTGAATGAGCAGTTCTTC
CDR3aa: CASSVAGTLNEQFF
v_gene: TRBV9
abundance: -
j_gene: TRBJ2-1
d_gene: -

CDR3nt: TGTGCCAGTAGCCCAGAGGGGACAGGGAGCGTGGGCGTCTATGGCTACACCTTC
CDR3aa: CASSPEGTGSVGVYGYTF
v_gene: TRBV19
abundance: -
j_gene: TRBJ1-2
d_gene: TRBD1

CDR3nt: TGTGCCTGGAGTCGCCTAGTGGCCTACTATGGCTACACCTTC
CDR3aa: CAWSRLVAYYGYTF
v_gene: TRBV30
abundance: -
j_gene: TRBJ1-2
d_gene: -

CDR3nt: TGTGCCAGCTCACCCAATGAGGCCATCGAGCAGTACTTC
CDR3aa: CASSPNEAIEQYF
v_gene: TRBV18
abundance: -
j_gene: TRBJ2-7
d_gene: -

CDR3nt: TGTGCCAGCAGTTTAACCTTTGGGACTCACGGGGCTAACTATGGCTACACCTTC
CDR3aa: CASSLTFGTHGANYGYTF
v_gene: TRBV28
abundance: -
j_gene: TRBJ1-2
d_gene: -

CDR3nt: TGTGCCAGCAGCTTGGCGGCGACGCCTATTTCACCCCTCCACTTT
CDR3aa: CASSLAATPISPLHF
v_gene: TRBV5-4
abundance: -
j_gene: TRBJ1-6
d_gene: -

CDR3nt: TGTGCCAGTAATGAGGGGGCGGATTCACCCCTCCACTTT
CDR3aa: CASNEGADSPLHF
v_gene: TRBV19
abundance: -
j_gene: TRBJ1-6
d_gene: TRBD1

CDR3nt: TGTGCCAGCCAGGACAGGGTTGGTCAGCCCCAGCATTTT
CDR3aa: CASQDRVGQPQHF
v_gene: TRBV19
abundance: -
j_gene: TRBJ1-5
d_gene: TRBD1

CDR3nt: TGTGCCAGCAGCTTGGGAGACAGGGGGTCCCTCCAGTACTTC
CDR3aa: CASSLGDRGSLQYF
v_gene: TRBV5-4
abundance: once
j_gene: TRBJ2-5
d_gene: TRBD1

CDR3nt: TGTGCCAGTAGTATTGGTCGAGAGTACTCTGGGGCCAACGTCCTGACTTTC
CDR3aa: CASSIGREYSGANVLTF
v_gene: TRBV19
abundance: -
j_gene: TRBJ2-6
d_gene: -

CDR3nt: TGTGCCAGCAGCCTCCCGGGGCGTGTAGATACGCAGTATTTT
CDR3aa: CASSLPGRVDTQYF
v_gene: TRBV7-2
abundance: once
j_gene: TRBJ2-3
d_gene: -

CDR3nt: TGTGCCAGCAGGGAAACTACAGGGGCGGCAGATACGCAGTATTTT
CDR3aa: CASRETTGAADTQYF
v_gene: TRBV5-4
abundance: -
j_gene: TRBJ2-3
d_gene: TRBD1

CDR3nt: TGTGCCTGCGGCCCTGGGAGCTCCTATAATTCACCCCTCCACTTT
CDR3aa: CACGPGSSYNSPLHF
v_gene: TRBV5-8
abundance: once
j_gene: TRBJ1-6
d_gene: -

CDR3nt: TGTGCCAGCAACCTAGCGGGTATTATCACAGATACGCAGTATTTT
CDR3aa: CASNLAGIITDTQYF
v_gene: TRBV28
abundance: -
j_gene: TRBJ2-3
d_gene: TRBD2

CDR3nt: TGTGCCAGCAGCCCGCGTTTAGGAACGGCGTACGAGCAGTACTTC
CDR3aa: CASSPRLGTAYEQYF
v_gene: TRBV7-9
abundance: once
j_gene: TRBJ2-7
d_gene: -

CDR3nt: TGCACCAGCAGCCAAGGGTGGGGGAGGGGCCCTTACGAGCAGTACTTC
CDR3aa: CTSSQGWGRGPYEQYF
v_gene: TRBV1
abundance: -
j_gene: TRBJ2-7
d_gene: -

CDR3nt: TGCGCCAGCAGCCCCTCAAGCGGTGGCTACGAGCAGTACTTC
CDR3aa: CASSPSSGGYEQYF
v_gene: TRBV5-1
abundance: once
j_gene: TRBJ2-7
d_gene: -

CDR3nt: TGTGCCACCTCGGGAGGGGAATACGAGCAGTACTTC
CDR3aa: CATSGGEYEQYF
v_gene: TRBV10-3
abundance: -
j_gene: TRBJ2-7
d_gene: TRBD2

CDR3nt: TGTGCCAGCAGTGACGTTACGGGCCCCCGTAGGAACTACGAGCAGTACTTC
CDR3aa: CASSDVTGPRRNYEQYF
v_gene: TRBV6-4
abundance: -
j_gene: TRBJ2-7
d_gene: -

CDR3nt: TGTGCCAGCAGCTTAATCAGGGGGGGCCCAGAAGATACGCAGTATTTT
CDR3aa: CASSLIRGGPEDTQYF
v_gene: TRBV7-9
abundance: -
j_gene: TRBJ2-3
d_gene: -

CDR3nt: TGTGCCAGCAGCGAACTCGATACGCAGTATTTT
CDR3aa: CASSELDTQYF
v_gene: TRBV2
abundance: -
j_gene: TRBJ2-3
d_gene: -

CDR3nt: TGTGCCAACAGCCCGAGATTTTCTAGCGGGGCTAGCACAGATACGCAGTATTTT
CDR3aa: CANSPRFSSGASTDTQYF
v_gene: TRBV5-6
abundance: -
j_gene: TRBJ2-3
d_gene: TRBD2

CDR3nt: TGCGCCAGCAGCCCGCTGGGGGGGGTGAACTATGGCTACACCTTC
CDR3aa: CASSPLGGVNYGYTF
v_gene: TRBV5-1
abundance: -
j_gene: TRBJ1-2
d_gene: -

CDR3nt: TGCGCCAGCAGCTTAGACAGTCAACTCTACGAGCAGTACTTC
CDR3aa: CASSLDSQLYEQYF
v_gene: TRBV5-1
abundance: -
j_gene: TRBJ2-7
d_gene: -

CDR3nt: TGTGCCAGCAGCTCGGGGTTCGAGGGTCGGGACGAGCAGTACTTC
CDR3aa: CASSSGFEGRDEQYF
v_gene: TRBV5-4
abundance: -
j_gene: TRBJ2-7
d_gene: -

CDR3nt: TGTGCCAGCAGCAAAGGAAACCCAGATACGCAGTATTTT
CDR3aa: CASSKGNPDTQYF
v_gene: TRBV21-1
abundance: -
j_gene: TRBJ2-3
d_gene: -

CDR3nt: TGTGCCAGCAGCCAGGGATATCGGCGTGAAAAACTGTTTTTT
CDR3aa: CASSQGYRREKLFF
v_gene: TRBV7-2
abundance: -
j_gene: TRBJ1-4
d_gene: -

CDR3nt: TGTGCCAGCAGTTCCCCTATTGGGACAGTTCACGGCTACACCTTC
CDR3aa: CASSSPIGTVHGYTF
v_gene: TRBV28
abundance: few
j_gene: TRBJ1-2
d_gene: TRBD1

CDR3nt: TGTGCCAGCACCTCCGGGCCGGGACGGAACTACGAGCAGTACTTC
CDR3aa: CASTSGPGRNYEQYF
v_gene: TRBV7-9
abundance: -
j_gene: TRBJ2-7
d_gene: -

CDR3nt: TGTGCCAGCAGCAACATGGACAGGAGAACTTACAATGAGCAGTTCTTC
CDR3aa: CASSNMDRRTYNEQFF
v_gene: TRBV11-2
abundance: once
j_gene: TRBJ2-1
d_gene: TRBD1

CDR3nt: TGTGCCAGCAGAGGGGGCGCGGAGAGCACAGATACGCAGTATTTT
CDR3aa: CASRGGAESTDTQYF
v_gene: TRBV7-2
abundance: -
j_gene: TRBJ2-3
d_gene: TRBD1

CDR3nt: TGTGCCAGCTCAGGAACGGGACAGGGCCTCGGGGCCCAGCATTTT
CDR3aa: CASSGTGQGLGAQHF
v_gene: TRBV18
abundance: -
j_gene: TRBJ1-5
d_gene: TRBD1

CDR3nt: TGCAGCGGTGGAGGGGGGGCAACAGATACGCAGTATTTT
CDR3aa: CSGGGGATDTQYF
v_gene: TRBV29-1
abundance: -
j_gene: TRBJ2-3
d_gene: -

CDR3nt: TGTGCCAGCAGTTGGAGGGGGCGAGGTGGCTACACCTTC
CDR3aa: CASSWRGRGGYTF
v_gene: TRBV28
abundance: -
j_gene: TRBJ1-2
d_gene: TRBD1

CDR3nt: TGTGCCAGTAGTATGGAGGGCCCTGAAGCTTTCTTT
CDR3aa: CASSMEGPEAFF
v_gene: TRBV19
abundance: -
j_gene: TRBJ1-1
d_gene: -